Listed below are T cell receptor beta chains from one sample, sequenced in a study of T-cell reconstitution after alpha-beta-depleted transplantation in children. MiXCR was run by TCRdb on the PCR reads, yielding one entry per CDR3 protein. The sample comprises just over 950,000 distinct CDR3 sequences, around 30% of which are singletons, and 28% rests with the top ten. The source material was PBMCs, mostly from graft donor cells, sampled 360 days after TCRalphabeta/CD19-depleted stem cell transplant. All receptors derive from a boy under two years old who had a stem cell transplant for SCID, so the T cells may come from the graft donor. CDR3s include the opening cysteine and the closing phenylalanine or tryptophan. The D gene is left open where the match is weak. Expanded clones get a size class; other rows say once, few or many, or leave the size out.

j_gene: TRBJ2-7
abundance: -
v_gene: TRBV6-5
d_gene: -
CDR3aa: CASSYLPSEQYF
CDR3nt: TGTGCCAGCAGTTATCTCCCGAGCGAGCAGTACTTC

j_gene: TRBJ2-3
abundance: -
v_gene: TRBV7-9
d_gene: TRBD1
CDR3aa: CASSPGQGERDTQYF
CDR3nt: TGTGCCAGCAGCCCGGGACAGGGGGAGCGTGATACGCAGTATTTT

j_gene: TRBJ2-3
abundance: few
v_gene: TRBV5-6
d_gene: TRBD2
CDR3aa: CASSTGGAWSTDTQYF
CDR3nt: TGTGCCAGCAGCACCGGGGGGGCGTGGAGCACAGATACGCAGTATTTT

j_gene: TRBJ2-1
abundance: few
v_gene: TRBV6-5
d_gene: -
CDR3aa: CASSYTRSNEQFF
CDR3nt: TGTGCCAGCAGTTATACCCGGAGCAATGAGCAGTTCTTC

j_gene: TRBJ2-1
abundance: few
v_gene: TRBV4-2
d_gene: -
CDR3aa: CASSPEESSYNEQFF
CDR3nt: TGTGCCAGCAGCCCCGAGGAGAGCTCCTACAATGAGCAGTTCTTC

j_gene: TRBJ2-1
abundance: few
v_gene: TRBV9
d_gene: TRBD2
CDR3aa: CASSVGLAGRDEQFF
CDR3nt: TGTGCCAGCAGCGTGGGACTAGCTGGGAGGGATGAGCAGTTCTTC

j_gene: TRBJ2-2
abundance: -
v_gene: TRBV29-1
d_gene: -
CDR3aa: CSASTSLIANTGELFF
CDR3nt: TGCAGCGCGAGCACAAGCCTTATCGCGAACACCGGGGAGCTGTTTTTT

j_gene: TRBJ2-7
abundance: -
v_gene: TRBV20-1
d_gene: TRBD2
CDR3aa: CSATEWGSGDEQYF
CDR3nt: TGCAGCGCCACAGAGTGGGGTAGCGGGGACGAGCAGTACTTC

j_gene: TRBJ2-1
abundance: few
v_gene: TRBV12-3/TRBV12-4
d_gene: TRBD1
CDR3aa: CASSPTNRGSSYNEQFF
CDR3nt: TGTGCCAGCAGTCCTACGAACAGGGGGAGCTCCTACAATGAGCAGTTCTTC

j_gene: TRBJ1-1
abundance: few
v_gene: TRBV12-3/TRBV12-4
d_gene: -
CDR3aa: CASSSGQSVNTEAFF
CDR3nt: TGTGCCAGCAGTTCAGGACAATCCGTGAACACTGAAGCTTTCTTT

j_gene: TRBJ2-3
abundance: few
v_gene: TRBV12-3/TRBV12-4
d_gene: -
CDR3aa: CASSLDPPSLQDTQYF
CDR3nt: TGTGCCAGCAGTTTAGATCCCCCAAGTCTCCAAGATACGCAGTATTTT

j_gene: TRBJ1-5
abundance: -
v_gene: TRBV20-1
d_gene: -
CDR3aa: CSARGNGNQPQHF
CDR3nt: TGCAGTGCTAGAGGGAACGGGAATCAGCCCCAGCATTTT

j_gene: TRBJ1-1
abundance: -
v_gene: TRBV18
d_gene: -
CDR3aa: CASSPLTGRVGTEAFF
CDR3nt: TGTGCCAGCTCACCACTAACAGGTCGAGTAGGCACTGAAGCTTTCTTT

j_gene: TRBJ2-3
abundance: few
v_gene: TRBV29-1
d_gene: TRBD1
CDR3aa: CSVARTARGKGDTQYF
CDR3nt: TGCAGCGTTGCTCGGACAGCCAGGGGGAAGGGAGATACGCAGTATTTT

j_gene: TRBJ2-6
abundance: few
v_gene: TRBV4-1
d_gene: -
CDR3aa: CASSQDTGANVLTF
CDR3nt: TGCGCCAGCAGCCAAGATACTGGGGCCAACGTCCTGACTTTC

j_gene: TRBJ2-7
abundance: few
v_gene: TRBV5-5
d_gene: TRBD2
CDR3aa: CASSQGLAVHSYEQYF
CDR3nt: TGTGCCAGCAGCCAAGGACTAGCGGTTCACTCCTACGAGCAGTACTTC

j_gene: TRBJ1-6
abundance: -
v_gene: TRBV20-1
d_gene: -
CDR3aa: CSASRVYNSPLHF
CDR3nt: TGCAGTGCTAGTAGGGTCTATAATTCACCCCTCCACTTT

j_gene: TRBJ1-1
abundance: few
v_gene: TRBV4-2
d_gene: -
CDR3aa: CASSRRTEAFF
CDR3nt: TGTGCCAGCAGCCGTCGCACTGAAGCTTTCTTT

j_gene: TRBJ2-4
abundance: -
v_gene: TRBV7-9
d_gene: -
CDR3aa: CASSFPTAKNIQYF
CDR3nt: TGTGCCAGCAGCTTTCCGACAGCCAAAAACATTCAGTACTTC

j_gene: TRBJ1-1
abundance: few
v_gene: TRBV5-5
d_gene: -
CDR3aa: CASSIASREGYTEAFF
CDR3nt: TGTGCCAGCAGCATCGCCAGCAGGGAGGGGTACACTGAAGCTTTCTTT

j_gene: TRBJ2-1
abundance: -
v_gene: TRBV6-6
d_gene: TRBD2
CDR3aa: CASSSPSGGKFF
CDR3nt: TGTGCCAGCAGTTCCCCTAGCGGGGGGAAGTTCTTC

j_gene: TRBJ2-7
abundance: few
v_gene: TRBV2
d_gene: -
CDR3aa: CASWAFGGREQYF
CDR3nt: TGTGCCAGCTGGGCCTTTGGGGGCCGGGAGCAGTACTTC

j_gene: TRBJ1-4
abundance: few
v_gene: TRBV29-1
d_gene: -
CDR3aa: CSAGRGVNEKLFF
CDR3nt: TGCAGCGCCGGGAGGGGCGTAAATGAAAAACTGTTTTTT

j_gene: TRBJ2-6
abundance: many
v_gene: TRBV3-1
d_gene: TRBD2
CDR3aa: CASRRTGGSGANVLTF
CDR3nt: TGTGCCAGCAGACGGACGGGGGGCTCTGGGGCCAACGTCCTGACTTTC

j_gene: TRBJ1-2
abundance: few
v_gene: TRBV6-1
d_gene: -
CDR3aa: CASRRGGIGGYTF
CDR3nt: TGTGCCAGCAGACGTGGAGGGATAGGTGGCTACACCTTC

j_gene: TRBJ2-7
abundance: many
v_gene: TRBV5-6
d_gene: TRBD2
CDR3aa: CASSSMILERGRYEQYF
CDR3nt: TGTGCCAGCAGCTCGATGATCCTAGAGCGGGGGAGGTACGAGCAGTACTTC

j_gene: TRBJ2-1
abundance: once
v_gene: TRBV6-2/TRBV6-3
d_gene: -
CDR3aa: CASSYFRVNEQFF
CDR3nt: TGTGCCAGCAGTTACTTTCGGGTAAATGAGCAGTTCTTC

j_gene: TRBJ2-7
abundance: -
v_gene: TRBV24-1
d_gene: -
CDR3aa: CATQSQGPRDRRRLPYEQYF
CDR3nt: TGTGCCACCCAATCCCAAGGACCTCGCGACAGACGAAGGCTACCCTACGAGCAGTACTTC

j_gene: TRBJ1-5
abundance: few
v_gene: TRBV20-1
d_gene: -
CDR3aa: CSASGRISNQPQHF
CDR3nt: TGCAGTGCTAGTGGGAGGATTAGCAATCAGCCCCAGCATTTT

j_gene: TRBJ2-1
abundance: few
v_gene: TRBV12-3/TRBV12-4
d_gene: TRBD2
CDR3aa: CASRSLLAGYNEQFF
CDR3nt: TGTGCCAGCAGGTCCCTGTTAGCGGGGTACAATGAGCAGTTCTTC

j_gene: TRBJ2-2
abundance: -
v_gene: TRBV6-1
d_gene: TRBD1
CDR3aa: CASSEGRGPRAGELFF
CDR3nt: TGTGCCAGCAGTGAAGGCAGGGGGCCGAGGGCCGGGGAGCTGTTTTTT

j_gene: TRBJ2-4
abundance: few
v_gene: TRBV7-2
d_gene: -
CDR3aa: CASSKGGTGRVGNIQYF
CDR3nt: TGTGCCAGCAGCAAAGGGGGAACAGGGAGGGTAGGAAACATTCAGTACTTC

j_gene: TRBJ2-1
abundance: few
v_gene: TRBV29-1
d_gene: -
CDR3aa: CSVTGGARNEQFF
CDR3nt: TGCAGCGTCACAGGGGGGGCTAGAAATGAGCAGTTCTTC

j_gene: TRBJ2-5
abundance: few
v_gene: TRBV21-1
d_gene: -
CDR3aa: CASSKEAVGRTQETQYF
CDR3nt: TGTGCCAGCAGCAAAGAGGCGGTGGGGCGGACCCAAGAGACCCAGTACTTC

j_gene: TRBJ2-7
abundance: few
v_gene: TRBV5-1
d_gene: TRBD2
CDR3aa: CASSLGLAASYEQYF
CDR3nt: TGCGCCAGCAGCTTGGGACTAGCGGCCTCCTACGAGCAGTACTTC

j_gene: TRBJ1-1
abundance: -
v_gene: TRBV13
d_gene: -
CDR3aa: CASSLSPGETKAFF
CDR3nt: TGTGCCAGCAGCTTGTCCCCCGGGGAGACTAAAGCTTTCTTT

j_gene: TRBJ1-1
abundance: many
v_gene: TRBV7-2
d_gene: -
CDR3aa: CASSLAGHTEAFF
CDR3nt: TGCGCCAGCAGCTTGGCAGGGCACACTGAAGCTTTCTTT

j_gene: TRBJ2-1
abundance: -
v_gene: TRBV20-1
d_gene: -
CDR3aa: CSASRRGGNEQFF
CDR3nt: TGCAGTGCTAGTCGCAGGGGAGGCAATGAGCAGTTCTTC

j_gene: TRBJ1-1
abundance: -
v_gene: TRBV5-1
d_gene: TRBD1
CDR3aa: CASSGGQAAATEAFF
CDR3nt: TGCGCCAGCAGCGGAGGACAGGCGGCGGCCACTGAAGCTTTCTTT

j_gene: TRBJ2-7
abundance: -
v_gene: TRBV7-2
d_gene: TRBD1
CDR3aa: CASSLVDRVNEQYF
CDR3nt: TGTGCCAGCAGCTTAGTGGACAGGGTAAACGAGCAGTACTTC

j_gene: TRBJ1-2
abundance: -
v_gene: TRBV5-6
d_gene: -
CDR3aa: CASSFEGRVSYGYTF
CDR3nt: TGTGCCAGCAGCTTCGAGGGGAGAGTTAGCTATGGCTACACCTTC

j_gene: TRBJ1-2
abundance: -
v_gene: TRBV30
d_gene: -
CDR3aa: CAWSPSPGGYTF
CDR3nt: TGTGCCTGGAGCCCATCCCCCGGGGGCTACACCTTC

j_gene: TRBJ1-2
abundance: -
v_gene: TRBV27
d_gene: -
CDR3aa: CASSWSRPPYGYTF
CDR3nt: TGTGCCAGCAGTTGGTCCAGGCCCCCCTATGGCTACACCTTC

j_gene: TRBJ2-1
abundance: -
v_gene: TRBV7-3
d_gene: TRBD2
CDR3aa: CASSRKIGTSGYNEQFF
CDR3nt: TGTGCCAGCAGCCGAAAAATTGGGACTAGCGGATACAATGAGCAGTTCTTC

j_gene: TRBJ2-7
abundance: -
v_gene: TRBV10-3
d_gene: -
CDR3aa: CAIRPQGGYEQYF
CDR3nt: TGTGCCATCAGGCCACAGGGAGGCTACGAGCAGTACTTC

j_gene: TRBJ2-7
abundance: few
v_gene: TRBV20-1
d_gene: -
CDR3aa: CSAIDEQGPTYEQYF
CDR3nt: TGCAGTGCTATAGACGAACAGGGCCCCACCTACGAGCAGTACTTC

j_gene: TRBJ2-5
abundance: -
v_gene: TRBV7-3
d_gene: -
CDR3aa: CASSRTEPYQETQYF
CDR3nt: TGTGCCAGCAGCCGGACGGAGCCGTACCAAGAGACCCAGTACTTC

j_gene: TRBJ1-5
abundance: -
v_gene: TRBV30
d_gene: -
CDR3aa: CAWSGTGAGHQPQHF
CDR3nt: TGTGCCTGGAGCGGGACGGGGGCAGGTCATCAGCCCCAGCATTTT

j_gene: TRBJ2-3
abundance: -
v_gene: TRBV27
d_gene: -
CDR3aa: CASSSHWPAADTQYF
CDR3nt: TGTGCCAGCAGTTCCCATTGGCCTGCGGCAGATACGCAGTATTTT

j_gene: TRBJ2-6
abundance: -
v_gene: TRBV12-3/TRBV12-4
d_gene: -
CDR3aa: CASSSSGLKKANVLTF
CDR3nt: TGTGCCAGCAGTTCGTCAGGGCTTAAAAAGGCCAACGTCCTGACTTTC

j_gene: TRBJ2-1
abundance: few
v_gene: TRBV28
d_gene: TRBD2
CDR3aa: CASSSSSGEAYNEQFF
CDR3nt: TGTGCCAGCAGTTCCTCTAGCGGGGAGGCATACAATGAGCAGTTCTTC

j_gene: TRBJ1-6
abundance: many
v_gene: TRBV4-3
d_gene: -
CDR3aa: CASSQDIVGLSDSPLHF
CDR3nt: TGCGCCAGCAGCCAAGATATAGTGGGGCTCTCCGATTCACCCCTCCACTTT

j_gene: TRBJ1-4
abundance: few
v_gene: TRBV28
d_gene: -
CDR3aa: CASSLDIGEKLFF
CDR3nt: TGTGCCAGCAGTTTAGATATTGGGGAAAAACTGTTTTTT

j_gene: TRBJ2-2
abundance: few
v_gene: TRBV14
d_gene: TRBD2
CDR3aa: CASSQWLAANTGELFF
CDR3nt: TGTGCCAGCAGCCAATGGCTAGCGGCGAACACCGGGGAGCTGTTTTTT

j_gene: TRBJ2-5
abundance: -
v_gene: TRBV6-5
d_gene: -
CDR3aa: CASSYTHLGVGETQYF
CDR3nt: TGTGCCAGCAGTTATACCCACTTAGGGGTAGGAGAGACCCAGTACTTC